This T cell receptor beta chain was sequenced in a study of control samples from healthy donors and cancer patients. Method: immunoSEQ multiplex PCR; TCRdb's copy keeps in-frame clones and lacks some. This sample has nearly 55,000 clones, with approximately 96% found just once. Sample: blood. The source of this sequence is a woman aged 25-40 years in good health.

The CDR3 DNA reads TGTGCCAGCAGCCACCTCCCAGGGGGGACTGAAGCTTTCTTT. Translation: CASSHLPGGTEAFF. This chain links TRBV3-1 (or the pseudogene TRBV3-2) with TRBJ1-1; 7 nucleotides line up with TRBD1. Looked up from germline, CDR1 is LGHDT and CDR2 is YNNKEL (reference sequence). The CDR3 sequence is 14 residues long. Trimming removed 3 bases from V and 5 bases from J; junction bases left unmatched: 6.